This is a list of T cell receptor beta chains from one sample in a study of cytomegalovirus exposure and HLA in healthy donors. Measured with immunoSEQ multiplex PCR; TCRdb has only the in-frame clones, and not every one. The data show tens of thousands of clones, around 60% seen once. Sequencing was performed on PBMCs. Receptors originate from a human donor in good health. The conserved cysteine and the conserved F or W are not part of the CDR3 here.

TRBJ2-3	TRBV5-6	ASSLGPPSGGSSTDTQY
TRBJ1-2	TRBV18	ASSPSGNTLDGYT
TRBJ2-1	TRBV5-4	ASSLDAGARYNEQF
TRBJ1-2	TRBV10-3	AISLTGPHDGYT
TRBJ2-3	TRBV18	ASSSGGTDTQY
TRBJ2-7	TRBV4-3	ASSLLGLAGPSVSWEQY
TRBJ2-1	TRBV6-5	ASSQRYNEQF
TRBJ1-1	TRBV5-1	ASSFLGGTEAF
TRBJ1-2	TRBV7-2	ASSLTRGYT
TRBJ1-2	TRBV18	ASSPRLDGTGHFGYT
TRBJ1-5	TRBV5-4	ASSLGGEANQPQH
TRBJ1-3	TRBV25-1	ASSELQGRGSGNTIY
TRBJ1-1	TRBV5-1	ASNPGNTEAF
TRBJ1-5	TRBV19	ASWDTYSNQPQH
TRBJ1-4	TRBV27	ASSPGQGYEKLF
TRBJ2-1	TRBV28	ATILDGSDSEQF
TRBJ1-5	TRBV2	ASTQFGNQPQH
TRBJ1-6	TRBV2	ASSVDTPNNSPLH
TRBJ1-5	TRBV13	ASSLGGQELRRSNQPQH
TRBJ2-5	TRBV5-6	ASSLVRGTPETQY
TRBJ1-6	TRBV19	ATELGGYNSPLH
TRBJ1-3	TRBV6-1	ASSERTGGTGNTIY
TRBJ1-2	TRBV7-9	ASSHIGGPYGYT
TRBJ2-4	TRBV7-8	ASSLALTSGSKNIQY
TRBJ1-2	TRBV5-6	ASSLKTGYYGYT
TRBJ1-2	TRBV7-9	ASTRREDYGYT
TRBJ2-3	TRBV7-9	AGSFIQGGTDTQY
TRBJ1-2	TRBV6-6	ASSYSREAPYGYT
TRBJ1-6	TRBV19	ASSIGTGGFYSSYNSPLH
TRBJ2-7	TRBV18	ASSPRTSGGVYEQY
TRBJ2-5	TRBV21-1	ASSNEAGGPETQY
TRBJ2-3	TRBV5-1	ASSLSVGGPSTDTQY
TRBJ2-2	TRBV6-1	ASSEPQNTGELF
TRBJ2-5	TRBV5-1	ASSLLTGGGETQY
TRBJ2-3	TRBV7-2	ASSLSGPDTQY
TRBJ2-5	TRBV5-1	ASSPGLAGEETQY
TRBJ1-1	TRBV7-6	ASSLVSGEAF
TRBJ2-3	TRBV10-3	ATRDRVGLADTQY
TRBJ1-2	TRBV7-2	ASSPRQGANGYT
TRBJ2-7	TRBV7-9	ASSSKPGLARYEQY
TRBJ2-3	TRBV9	ASSADSSTDTQY
TRBJ1-1	TRBV6-5	ASRGHTEAF
TRBJ2-4	TRBV11-1	ASAPWRGGNIQY
TRBJ1-1	TRBV4-2	ASSQDQGSGTEAF
TRBJ2-2	TRBV7-2	ASSSGTNPGELF
TRBJ2-5	TRBV5-6	ASSLPGQGVGETQY
TRBJ2-1	TRBV27	ASRPFGGNYEGNEQF
TRBJ2-5	TRBV7-9	ASSLFTLNRVSGETQY